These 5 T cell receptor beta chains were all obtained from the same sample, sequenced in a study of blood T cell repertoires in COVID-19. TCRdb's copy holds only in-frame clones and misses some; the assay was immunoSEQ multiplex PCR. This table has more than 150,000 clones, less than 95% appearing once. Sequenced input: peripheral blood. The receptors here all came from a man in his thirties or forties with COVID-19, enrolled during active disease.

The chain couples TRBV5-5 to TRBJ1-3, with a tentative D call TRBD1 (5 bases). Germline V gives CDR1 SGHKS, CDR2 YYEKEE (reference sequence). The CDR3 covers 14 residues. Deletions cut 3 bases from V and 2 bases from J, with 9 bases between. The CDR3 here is CASSSWTTGNTIYF. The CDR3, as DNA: TGTGCCAGCAGCTCGTGGACAACTGGAAACACCATATATTTT. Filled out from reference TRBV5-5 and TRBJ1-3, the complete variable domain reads DAGVTQSPTHLIKTRGQQVTLRCSPISGHKSVSWYQQVLGQGPQFIFQYYEKEERGRGNFPDRFSARQFPNYSSELNVNALLLGDSALYLCASSSWTTGNTIYFGEGSWLTVV.

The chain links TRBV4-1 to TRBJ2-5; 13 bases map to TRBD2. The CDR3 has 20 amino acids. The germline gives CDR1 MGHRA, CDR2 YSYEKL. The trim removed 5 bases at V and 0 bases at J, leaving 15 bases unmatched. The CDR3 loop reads CASSSGLAGEPLGYQETQYF. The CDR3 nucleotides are TGCGCCAGCAGCTCCGGACTAGCGGGGGAACCCCTAGGGTACCAAGAGACCCAGTACTTC.

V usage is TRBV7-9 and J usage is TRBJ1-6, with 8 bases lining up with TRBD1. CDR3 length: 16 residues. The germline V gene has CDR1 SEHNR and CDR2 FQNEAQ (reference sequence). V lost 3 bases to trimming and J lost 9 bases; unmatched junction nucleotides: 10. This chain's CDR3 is CASSFARTGSGSPLHF. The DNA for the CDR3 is TGTGCCAGCAGCTTCGCCAGGACAGGGAGTGGTTCACCCCTCCACTTT.

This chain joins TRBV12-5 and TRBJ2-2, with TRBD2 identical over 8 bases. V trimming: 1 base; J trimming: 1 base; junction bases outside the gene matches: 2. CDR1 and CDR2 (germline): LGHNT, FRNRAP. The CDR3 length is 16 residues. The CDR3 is CASGLGLAGNTGELFF. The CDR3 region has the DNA TGTGCTAGTGGTTTGGGGCTAGCGGGGAACACCGGGGAGCTGTTTTTT.

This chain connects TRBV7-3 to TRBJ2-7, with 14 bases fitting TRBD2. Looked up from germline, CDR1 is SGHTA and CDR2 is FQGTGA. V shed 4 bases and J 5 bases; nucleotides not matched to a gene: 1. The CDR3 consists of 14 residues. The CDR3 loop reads CASSWTSGGNEQYF. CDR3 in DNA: TGTGCCAGCAGCTGGACTAGCGGGGGGAACGAGCAGTACTTC.